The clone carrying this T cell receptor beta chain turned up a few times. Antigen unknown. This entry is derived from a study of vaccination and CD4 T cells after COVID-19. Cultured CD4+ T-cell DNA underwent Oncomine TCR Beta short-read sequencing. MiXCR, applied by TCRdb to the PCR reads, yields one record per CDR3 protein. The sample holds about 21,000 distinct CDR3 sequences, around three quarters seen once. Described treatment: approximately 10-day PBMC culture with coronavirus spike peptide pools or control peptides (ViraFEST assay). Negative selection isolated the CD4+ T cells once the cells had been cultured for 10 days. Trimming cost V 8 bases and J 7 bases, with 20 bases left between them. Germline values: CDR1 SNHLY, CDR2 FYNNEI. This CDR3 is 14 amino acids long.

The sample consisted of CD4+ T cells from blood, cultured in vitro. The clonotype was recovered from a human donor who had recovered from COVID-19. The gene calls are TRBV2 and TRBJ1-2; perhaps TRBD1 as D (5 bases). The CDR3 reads CASGGEPPASGYTF. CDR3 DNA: TGTGCCAGCGGGGGGGAGCCCCCCGCTAGTGGCTACACCTTC.